The rows below give T cell receptor beta chains drawn from one sample of a study of blood T cell repertoires in COVID-19. Sequencing used immunoSEQ multiplex PCR; TCRdb keeps in-frame clones, though not all of them. The table lists around 470,000 clones, about 88% of them singletons. The sample consisted of peripheral blood. The receptors come from a man between 18 and 29 years old with COVID-19, enrolled during active disease. Both conserved end residues are part of each CDR3. The D gene is left open where the match is weak. Not every row has a clone size; where given, it reads once, few, many or a size class.

CASSFAGEQYF | TGTGCCAGCAGTTTCGCCGGTGAGCAGTACTTC | TRBJ2-7 | - | - | TRBV12-3/TRBV12-4
CASSGQGSLDIQYF | TGTGCCAGCAGCGGACAGGGGAGTTTGGACATTCAGTACTTC | TRBJ2-4 | - | TRBD1 | TRBV7-2
CATSRDVRAAGVGYEQYF | TGTGCCACCAGCAGAGATGTCCGGGCAGCGGGGGTAGGTTACGAGCAGTACTTC | TRBJ2-7 | - | TRBD2 | TRBV15
CASSASGGAYNEQFF | TGTGCCAGTAGTGCTAGCGGGGGGGCTTACAATGAGCAGTTCTTC | TRBJ2-1 | - | TRBD2 | TRBV19
CASSQAQGAGEQYF | TGTGCCAGCAGCCAAGCGCAGGGGGCTGGAGAGCAGTACTTC | TRBJ2-7 | - | TRBD1 | TRBV3-1/TRBV3-2
CASSLEGQSRETQYF | TGCGCCAGCAGCTTGGAAGGACAGTCAAGGGAGACCCAGTACTTC | TRBJ2-5 | - | - | TRBV5-1
CASSLGGEKLFF | TGCGCCAGCAGCTTGGGAGGTGAAAAACTGTTTTTT | TRBJ1-4 | - | - | TRBV5-1
CAIVGTRGSYEQYF | TGTGCCATCGTGGGGACTAGAGGGTCCTACGAGCAGTACTTC | TRBJ2-7 | - | TRBD2 | TRBV6-5
CASRTSGGGFFLGELFF | TGTGCCAGTAGGACTAGCGGGGGTGGATTCTTTCTCGGGGAGCTGTTTTTT | TRBJ2-2 | - | TRBD2 | TRBV19
CASSFREVVGTDTQYF | TGTGCCAGCAGCTTTAGGGAGGTCGTGGGCACAGATACGCAGTATTTT | TRBJ2-3 | - | - | TRBV11-1
CASSQASIRAEGYGYTF | TGTGCCAGCAGCCAAGCCTCGATCAGGGCGGAAGGCTATGGCTACACCTTC | TRBJ1-2 | - | - | TRBV4-2
CASSLAAGAGEQYF | TGCGCCAGCAGCCTCGCAGCGGGAGCGGGCGAGCAGTACTTC | TRBJ2-7 | - | TRBD2 | TRBV4-1
CASSFSGGVHNSPLHF | TGTGCCAGCAGCTTTTCAGGGGGCGTACATAATTCACCCCTCCACTTT | TRBJ1-6 | - | TRBD1 | TRBV5-8
CASSSSWTGSNYGYTF | TGTGCCAGCAGCTCGAGTTGGACAGGGAGTAACTATGGCTACACCTTC | TRBJ1-2 | - | TRBD1 | TRBV7-9
CASSPMVTSGSSYNEQFF | TGTGCCAGCAGCCCCATGGTGACTAGCGGGAGCTCCTACAATGAGCAGTTCTTC | TRBJ2-1 | - | TRBD2 | TRBV6-2/TRBV6-3
CATSDLGQGAISSTDTQYF | TGTGCCACCAGTGACCTGGGACAGGGGGCGATTTCTAGCACAGATACGCAGTATTTT | TRBJ2-3 | - | TRBD1 | TRBV24-1
CAWSVLAGADTQYF | TGTGCCTGGAGTGTGCTAGCGGGAGCAGATACGCAGTATTTT | TRBJ2-3 | - | TRBD2 | TRBV30
CASSADRGQDGYTF | TGCGCCAGCAGCGCCGACAGGGGGCAGGATGGCTACACCTTC | TRBJ1-2 | - | TRBD1 | TRBV5-1
CASSLVAGGRADTQYF | TGCGCCAGCAGCTTGGTGGCGGGAGGGCGTGCAGATACGCAGTATTTT | TRBJ2-3 | once | TRBD2 | TRBV5-1
CASSRQSDYNSPLHF | TGTGCCAGCAGCCGACAGTCCGACTATAATTCACCCCTCCACTTT | TRBJ1-6 | - | - | TRBV6-6
CASNQQGPREKLFF | TGTGCCAGCAACCAACAGGGACCCCGCGAAAAACTGTTTTTT | TRBJ1-4 | - | - | TRBV6-6
CASSEPGTGNGYTF | TGTGCCAGCAGTGAGCCCGGGACAGGGAATGGCTACACCTTC | TRBJ1-2 | - | TRBD1 | TRBV11-1
CASSRAGRETDTQYF | - | TRBJ2-3 | - | - | TRBV6-5
CASSQDLGTGGSPLHF | TGTGCCAGCAGCCAAGATCTAGGGACAGGCGGTTCACCCCTCCACTTT | TRBJ1-6 | - | TRBD1 | TRBV14
CASSQAQGAGQPQHF | TGCGCCAGCAGCCAGGCTCAGGGGGCAGGTCAGCCCCAGCATTTT | TRBJ1-5 | - | TRBD1 | TRBV4-1
CASRPGALLYEQYF | TGTGCCAGCCGCCCAGGGGCCCTTCTTTACGAGCAGTACTTC | TRBJ2-7 | once | - | TRBV11-3
CASSKTSGSADTQYF | TGTGCCAGTTCAAAAACTAGCGGGAGTGCAGATACGCAGTATTTT | TRBJ2-3 | once | TRBD2 | TRBV2
CARPQGNKTGELFF | TGCGCCAGACCACAGGGAAACAAGACCGGGGAGCTGTTTTTT | TRBJ2-2 | few | - | TRBV23-1
CASSLSDSQETQYF | TGCGCCAGCAGCTTAAGCGACAGCCAAGAGACCCAGTACTTC | TRBJ2-5 | - | - | TRBV5-1
CASSLARVGEQYF | TGTGCCAGCAGCCTGGCGCGGGTTGGCGAGCAGTACTTC | TRBJ2-7 | - | - | TRBV5-8
CASSARDSSYEQYF | TGCGCCAGCAGCGCAAGGGACAGCTCCTACGAGCAGTACTTC | TRBJ2-7 | - | TRBD1 | TRBV5-1
CASSHRTDNEQFF | TGTGCCAGCAGCCACAGAACAGACAATGAGCAGTTCTTC | TRBJ2-1 | - | - | TRBV3-1/TRBV3-2
CASSQARRGAEQYF | TGTGCCAGCAGCCAAGCGAGACGGGGGGCCGAGCAGTACTTC | TRBJ2-7 | - | - | TRBV3-1/TRBV3-2
CASSIDRGANYGYTF | TGTGCCAGTAGTATAGATCGCGGGGCCAACTATGGCTACACCTTC | TRBJ1-2 | - | - | TRBV19
CASSKYQGGTGELFF | TGTGCCAGTAGTAAATACCAGGGAGGAACCGGGGAGCTGTTTTTT | TRBJ2-2 | - | - | TRBV19
CASSFGLHNEQFF | TGTGCCAGCAGTTTCGGGTTACACAATGAGCAGTTCTTC | TRBJ2-1 | - | - | TRBV27
CSVEGLADYNEQFF | TGCAGCGTTGAGGGACTAGCGGACTACAATGAGCAGTTCTTC | TRBJ2-1 | - | TRBD2 | TRBV29-1
CASSPLAGEGEQYF | TGTGCCAGCTCACCGCTAGCGGGAGAGGGTGAGCAGTACTTC | TRBJ2-7 | - | TRBD2 | TRBV18
CASSQTSRDRSTEAFF | TGCGCCAGCAGCCAGACTTCCCGGGACAGGAGCACTGAAGCTTTCTTT | TRBJ1-1 | - | TRBD1 | TRBV4-1
CASSEWGTSGGWEGTQYF | TGTGCCAGCAGTGAATGGGGGACTAGCGGGGGCTGGGAAGGGACCCAGTACTTC | TRBJ2-5 | - | TRBD2 | TRBV6-1
CASSYSSVTQETQYF | TGTGCCAGCAGTTACTCGAGCGTAACCCAAGAGACCCAGTACTTC | TRBJ2-5 | - | - | TRBV6-2/TRBV6-3
CAWSTGQGASGANVLTF | TGTGCCTGGAGTACCGGACAGGGGGCGTCTGGGGCCAACGTCCTGACTTTC | TRBJ2-6 | - | TRBD1 | TRBV30
CASSVVEGNYNEQFF | TGTGCCAGCAGCGTAGTGGAGGGGAACTACAATGAGCAGTTCTTC | TRBJ2-1 | - | - | TRBV9
CASSRTGGQPQHF | TGTGCCAGCAGCCGGACAGGGGGTCAGCCCCAGCATTTT | TRBJ1-5 | - | TRBD1 | TRBV12-3/TRBV12-4
CASSPWRSSGNTIYF | TGTGCCAGCAGCCCCTGGAGGAGCTCTGGAAACACCATATATTTT | TRBJ1-3 | once | - | TRBV6-2/TRBV6-3
CSVDNLNTEAFF | TGCAGCGTTGATAACCTAAACACTGAAGCTTTCTTT | TRBJ1-1 | - | - | TRBV29-1
CASSPQGASYNEQFF | TGTGCCAGCAGCCCACAGGGGGCGTCCTACAATGAGCAGTTCTTC | TRBJ2-1 | - | TRBD1 | TRBV7-9